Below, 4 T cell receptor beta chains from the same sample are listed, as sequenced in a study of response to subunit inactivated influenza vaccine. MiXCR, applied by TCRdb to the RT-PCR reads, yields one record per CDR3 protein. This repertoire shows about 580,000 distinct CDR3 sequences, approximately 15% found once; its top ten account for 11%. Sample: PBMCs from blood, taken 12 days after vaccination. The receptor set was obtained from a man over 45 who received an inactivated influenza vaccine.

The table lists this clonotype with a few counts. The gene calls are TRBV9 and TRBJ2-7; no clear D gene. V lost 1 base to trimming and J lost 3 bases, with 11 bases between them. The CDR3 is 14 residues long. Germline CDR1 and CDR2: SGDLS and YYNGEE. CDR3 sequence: CASSVRQANYEQYF. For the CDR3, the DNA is TGTGCCAGCAGCGTACGGCAGGCAAACTACGAGCAGTACTTC. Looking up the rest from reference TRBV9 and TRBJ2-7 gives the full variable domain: DSGVTQTPKHLITATGQRVTLRCSPRSGDLSVYWYQQSLDQGLQFLIQYYNGEERAKGNILERFSAQQFPDLHSELNLSSLELGDSALYFCASSVRQANYEQYFGPGTRLTVT.

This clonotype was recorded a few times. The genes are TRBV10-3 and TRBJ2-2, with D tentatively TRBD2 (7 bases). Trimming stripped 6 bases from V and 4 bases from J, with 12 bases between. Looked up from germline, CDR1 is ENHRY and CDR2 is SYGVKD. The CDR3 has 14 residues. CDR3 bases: TGTGCCATCAGCGGGGGGCAGGCCACCGGGGAGCTGTTTTTT. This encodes CAISGGQATGELFF.

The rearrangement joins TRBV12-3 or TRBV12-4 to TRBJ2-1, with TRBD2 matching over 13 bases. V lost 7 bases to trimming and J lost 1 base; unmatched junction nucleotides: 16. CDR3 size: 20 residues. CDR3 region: CASIKRGTSGKGGSYNEQFF. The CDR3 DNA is TGTGCCAGCATTAAAAGAGGGACTAGCGGGAAAGGAGGGTCCTACAATGAGCAGTTCTTC.

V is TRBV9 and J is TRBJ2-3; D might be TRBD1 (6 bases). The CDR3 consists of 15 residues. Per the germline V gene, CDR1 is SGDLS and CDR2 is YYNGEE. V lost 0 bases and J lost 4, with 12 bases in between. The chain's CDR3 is CASSVVGGAADTQYF. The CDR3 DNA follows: TGTGCCAGCAGCGTAGTAGGGGGAGCGGCAGATACGCAGTATTTT.